The clone carrying this T cell receptor beta chain showed up many times. Its cognate antigen is unknown. This specimen comes from a study of T cell repertoires in cytomegalovirus infection. On the study more broadly: Well-studied HLA-B-restricted epitopes and recently identified HLA-C-restricted epitopes of CMV were both used in the study.

MiXCR was run by TCRdb on the reads, yielding one entry per CDR3 protein. The table includes around 23,000 distinct CDR3 sequences, 20% to 25% detected once. The CDR3 extends over 15 amino acids. V dropped 6 bases and J dropped 1; count of bases not matched to a gene: 7. Germline V gives CDR1 SGDLS, CDR2 YYNGEE. Study observations and caveats: HLA-C-restricted TCR beta clonotypes specific for CMV led the ex vivo response. Identification of carriers of CMV plus the relevant HLA was performed using cumulative public TCR beta family frequency.

The rearrangement uses TRBV9 and TRBJ2-5; 9 nucleotides agree with TRBD2. The clonotype comes from a human donor in good health (CMV status not recorded). Some clones in this sample may be carry-over from other donors' samples. The source material was CD8+ T cells from cultured PBMCs, sampled from culture after CMV antigen stimulation. This CDR3 is CASTSSGAIQETQYF. In DNA form, the CDR3 reads TGTGCCAGCACATCTAGCGGGGCGATCCAAGAGACCCAGTACTTC.